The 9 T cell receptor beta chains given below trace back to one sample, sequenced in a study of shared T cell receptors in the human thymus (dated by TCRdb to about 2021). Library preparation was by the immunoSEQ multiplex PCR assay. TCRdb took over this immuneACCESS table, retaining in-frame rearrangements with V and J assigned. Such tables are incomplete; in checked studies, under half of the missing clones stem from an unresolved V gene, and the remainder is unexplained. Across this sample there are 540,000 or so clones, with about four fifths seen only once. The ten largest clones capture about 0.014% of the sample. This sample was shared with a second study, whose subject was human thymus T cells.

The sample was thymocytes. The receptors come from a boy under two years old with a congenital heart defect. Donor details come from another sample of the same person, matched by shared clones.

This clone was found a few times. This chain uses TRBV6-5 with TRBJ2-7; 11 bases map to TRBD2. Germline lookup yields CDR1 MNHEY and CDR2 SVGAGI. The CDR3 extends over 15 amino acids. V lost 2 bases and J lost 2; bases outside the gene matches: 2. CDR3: CASSYGTSGTYEQYF. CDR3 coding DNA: TGTGCCAGCAGTTACGGGACTAGCGGAACCTACGAGCAGTACTTC.

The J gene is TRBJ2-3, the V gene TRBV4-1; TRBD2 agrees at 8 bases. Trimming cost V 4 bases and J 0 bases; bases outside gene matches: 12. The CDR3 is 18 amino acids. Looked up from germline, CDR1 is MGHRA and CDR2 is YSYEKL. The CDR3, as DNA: TGCGCCAGCAGCCTTGAGCGGGAGCGGGTCCCTAGCACAGATACGCAGTATTTT. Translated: CASSLERERVPSTDTQYF.

This CDR3 is CASGTPAGGEQYF. The DNA of the CDR3 is TGTGCCAGCGGTACCCCCGCAGGAGGCGAGCAGTACTTC. The V and J genes are TRBV6-5 and TRBJ2-7; perhaps TRBD2 as D (5 bases). V lost 8 bases to trimming and J lost 6 bases, with 17 bases between them. Looked up from germline, CDR1 is MNHEY and CDR2 is SVGAGI. The CDR3 runs 13 residues.

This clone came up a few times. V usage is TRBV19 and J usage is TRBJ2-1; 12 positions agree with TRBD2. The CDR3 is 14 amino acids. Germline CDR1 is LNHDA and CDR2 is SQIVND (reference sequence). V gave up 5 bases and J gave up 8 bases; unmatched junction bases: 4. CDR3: CASSPTSGRYEQFF. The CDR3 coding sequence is TGTGCCAGTAGTCCTACTAGCGGGAGGTATGAGCAGTTCTTC. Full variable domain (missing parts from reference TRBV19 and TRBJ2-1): DGGITQSPKYLFRKEGQNVTLSCEQNLNHDAMYWYRQDPGQGLRLIYYSQIVNDFQKGDIAEGYSVSREKKESFPLTVTSAQKNPTAFYLCASSPTSGRYEQFFGPGTRLTVL.

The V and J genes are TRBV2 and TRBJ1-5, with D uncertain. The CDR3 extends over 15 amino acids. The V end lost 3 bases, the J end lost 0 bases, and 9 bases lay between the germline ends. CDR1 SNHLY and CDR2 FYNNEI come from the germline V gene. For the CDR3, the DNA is TGTGCCAGCAGTGATGAGCCAAATAGCAATCAGCCCCAGCATTTT. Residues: CASSDEPNSNQPQHF.

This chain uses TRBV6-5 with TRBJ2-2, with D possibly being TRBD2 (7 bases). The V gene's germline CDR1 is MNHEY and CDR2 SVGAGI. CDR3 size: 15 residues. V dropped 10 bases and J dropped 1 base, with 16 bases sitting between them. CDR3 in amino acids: CATLGGARNTGELFF. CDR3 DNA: TGTGCCACTCTGGGGGGGGCCAGGAACACCGGGGAGCTGTTTTTT.

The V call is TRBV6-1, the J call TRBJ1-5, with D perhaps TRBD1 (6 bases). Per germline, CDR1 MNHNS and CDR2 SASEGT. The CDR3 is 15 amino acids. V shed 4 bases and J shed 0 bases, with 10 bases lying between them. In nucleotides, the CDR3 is TGTGCCAGCAGTGTCAGGGGCGATAGCAATCAGCCCCAGCATTTT. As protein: CASSVRGDSNQPQHF.

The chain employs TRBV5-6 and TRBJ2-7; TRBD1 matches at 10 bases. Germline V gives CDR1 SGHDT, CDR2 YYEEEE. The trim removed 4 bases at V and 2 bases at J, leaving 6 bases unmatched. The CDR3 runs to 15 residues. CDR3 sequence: CASSPGTGVTYEQYF. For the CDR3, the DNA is TGTGCCAGCAGCCCTGGGACAGGGGTAACCTACGAGCAGTACTTC.

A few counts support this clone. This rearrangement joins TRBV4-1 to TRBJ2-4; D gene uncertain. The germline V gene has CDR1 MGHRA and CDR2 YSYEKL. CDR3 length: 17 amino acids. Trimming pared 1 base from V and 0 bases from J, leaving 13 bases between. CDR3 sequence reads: CASSQVQARLAKNIQYF. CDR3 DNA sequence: TGCGCCAGCAGCCAAGTTCAAGCTCGTCTAGCCAAAAACATTCAGTACTTC.